This is a list of T cell receptor beta chains from one sample in a study of blood T cell repertoires in COVID-19. Sequencing used immunoSEQ multiplex PCR; TCRdb keeps in-frame clones, though not all of them. This table holds around 340,000 clones, approximately 86% found once. The specimen was peripheral blood. These receptors were collected from a woman aged 55 to 70 with COVID-19, enrolled during active disease. Both conserved end residues are part of each CDR3. A D gene is named only where the DNA matches it firmly. Some rows have no size entry. The others give once, few or many, or a class for an expanded clone.

.	16	TRBV6-5	TRBD1	TRBJ1-1	TGTGCCAGCAGTTACTCACCGACAGGGGTAAACACTGAAGCTTTCTTT	CASSYSPTGVNTEAFF
.	14	TRBV6-5	.	TRBJ1-2	TGTGCCAGCAGTTATTTTGGGGGCAACTATGGCTACACCTTC	CASSYFGGNYGYTF
.	16	TRBV19	.	TRBJ2-2	TGTGCCAGTACAAGACTCCCCATAGGGAACACCGGGGAGCTGTTTTTT	CASTRLPIGNTGELFF
.	14	TRBV4-1	.	TRBJ2-1	TGCGCCAGCAGCCAGGACGCAGCTAGCGATGAGCAGTTCTTC	CASSQDAASDEQFF
.	15	TRBV7-3	.	TRBJ2-1	TGTGCCAGCAGCTCCCAACAGGGAATTGTTCATGAGCAGTTCTTC	CASSSQQGIVHEQFF
.	15	TRBV6-5	TRBD2	TRBJ2-2	TGTGCCAGCAACTTAGCGGGGGCGAACACCGGGGAGCTGTTTTTT	CASNLAGANTGELFF
once	17	TRBV5-1	.	TRBJ2-3	TGCGCCAGCAGCTTGGCCAGGATCCTTTCTAGCACAGATACGCAGTATTTT	CASSLARILSSTDTQYF
.	14	TRBV7-9	.	TRBJ1-2	TGTGCCAGCAGCTTAGAGGTCAGGGTGAATGGCTACACCTTC	CASSLEVRVNGYTF
.	16	TRBV5-4	TRBD2	TRBJ2-3	TGTGCCAGCAGCTTTCGACTAGCGGCGAGCACAGATACGCAGTATTTT	CASSFRLAASTDTQYF
once	18	TRBV4-2	TRBD2	TRBJ2-3	TGTGCCAGCAGCCAAGGGACTAGCGGGGGACAAATCACAGATACGCAGTATTTT	CASSQGTSGGQITDTQYF
.	17	TRBV13	TRBD2	TRBJ2-1	TGTGCCAGCAGCTTCGTTAGCGGGGCGAGCTCCTACAATGAGCAGTTCTTC	CASSFVSGASSYNEQFF
.	14	TRBV20-1	.	TRBJ1-2	TGCAGTGCTAGTGGTCCCCCACCTCGGTATGGCTACACCTTC	CSASGPPPRYGYTF
.	15	TRBV9	TRBD1	TRBJ2-5	TGTGCCAGCAGCGTACAGGGGGTTTCGCAAGAGACCCAGTACTTC	CASSVQGVSQETQYF
.	18	TRBV25-1	.	TRBJ2-1	TGTGCCAGCAGTGAATCTCCGAATTCTGGGCCCTTTGGAAATGAGCAGTTCTTC	CASSESPNSGPFGNEQFF
.	17	TRBV6-4	TRBD2	TRBJ2-7	TGTGCCAGCAGTGGCCAGCGGGGGGGACTTAGCTCCTACGAGCAGTACTTC	CASSGQRGGLSSYEQYF
.	15	TRBV7-3	.	TRBJ1-1	TGTGCCAGCACGCCGCTCGGCGGGGTGAACACTGAAGCTTTCTTT	CASTPLGGVNTEAFF
.	14	TRBV6-6	.	TRBJ1-2	TGTGCCAGCAGTCCTTGGGGAGCAAACTATGGCTACACCTTC	CASSPWGANYGYTF
.	16	TRBV19	.	TRBJ1-5	TGTGCCAGTAGTCCGTGGGGGGGGACCAGCAATCAGCCCCAGCATTTT	CASSPWGGTSNQPQHF
.	15	TRBV4-2	TRBD2	TRBJ2-1	TGTGCCAGCAGCCGTAGCGGGGGGGCCCTTAATGAGCAGTTCTTC	CASSRSGGALNEQFF
.	16	TRBV7-9	TRBD1	TRBJ2-1	TGTGCCAGCAGCTTAGCTGGGGACAGGGGATACAATGAGCAGTTCTTC	CASSLAGDRGYNEQFF
.	15	TRBV4-1	TRBD2	TRBJ2-1	TGCGCCAGCAGCCAAGGTAGCGGGGGGGCCTATGAGCAGTTCTTC	CASSQGSGGAYEQFF
.	15	TRBV6-6	TRBD1	TRBJ2-7	TGTGCCAGCAGTTTACAGGGGGCGATCTCCTACGAGCAGTACTTC	CASSLQGAISYEQYF
once	13	TRBV7-9	.	TRBJ2-5	TGTGCCAGCATCCGGGGGGCACAAGAGACCCAGTACTTC	CASIRGAQETQYF
once	14	TRBV11-3	.	TRBJ1-2	TGTGCCAGCAGCCGACGACAGGATGGATACGGCTACACCTTC	CASSRRQDGYGYTF
.	15	TRBV15	TRBD2	TRBJ2-5	TGTGCCACCAGCAGAGATAGGCGGGGGAGGGAGACCCAGTACTTC	CATSRDRRGRETQYF